This T cell receptor (beta chain) is drawn from a study of cytomegalovirus exposure and HLA in healthy donors. This clone was observed a few times. Antigen unknown. Study results and limitations: Among TCR sequences, most were rare, though some public TCRs appeared in many donors.

It was with 60 Vbeta and 13 Jbeta primers that the PCR ran. Assay used: immunoSEQ multiplex PCR; TCRdb lists only in-frame clones, some missing. The data hold around 270,000 clones, with around 80% observed a single time. Germline V gene sequence: CDR1 SGHNT, CDR2 YYREEE (reference sequence). Between the trimmed V and J ends, which lost 10 bases and 1 base, there was a span of 12 bases. The CDR3 runs to 13 residues. The chain links TRBV5-4 to TRBJ2-1, with D unclear. The sequence was collected from a girl aged 2-10 years in good health and CMV-seronegative. The sequenced sample was PBMCs. CDR3 DNA: TGTGCCTATATTCCGAGTTCCTACAATGAGCAGTTCTTC. This encodes CAYIPSSYNEQFF.